Detailed here is one T cell receptor (beta chain). Its matching antigen is unknown. Primers: 60 Vbeta forward and 13 Jbeta reverse. Produced via immunoSEQ multiplex PCR; TCRdb's table is partial and in-frame only. Here the sample spans some 150,000 clones, about 80% being singletons. The sample belongs to a study of cytomegalovirus exposure and HLA in healthy donors. General study findings and limits: A reported reduction in N-insertions relative to the roughly 670-donor mean was seen in an Asian-associated ancestry cluster in a later analysis. Near-uniform donor sequencing depth was presumed by presence/absence analyses.

The germline gives CDR1 SGHRS, CDR2 YFSETQ. The CDR3 spans 14 residues. The V gene lost 0 bases and the J gene lost 5 bases, with 11 bases spanning the gap. The chain couples TRBV5-1 to TRBJ1-1; D might be TRBD1 (5 bases). The receptor's source is a young man in good health and CMV-seropositive. The material sequenced was PBMCs. The CDR3 DNA follows: TGCGCCAGCAGCTTGGATAGGGAGGGGACTGAAGCTTTCTTT. Translating it yields CASSLDREGTEAFF.